One sample yielded the 15 T cell receptor beta chains listed below, sequenced in a study of T cells in localized non-small cell lung cancer. Only in-frame clones appear in the TCRdb table, and some are missing; sequencing was by immunoSEQ multiplex PCR. The sample has 20,000 to 30,000 clones, 88% seen once. The specimen was peripheral blood mononuclear cells, collected before any cancer treatment. The source of these receptors is a woman aged 35 to 75 with stage III lung adenocarcinoma.

V is TRBV29-1 and J is TRBJ1-4; D not resolved. The germline CDR1 and CDR2 sequences are SQVTM and ANQGSEA. The V and J ends lost 7 bases and 4 bases respectively, with 4 bases between them. This CDR3 is built from 10 residues. The CDR3: CSALNEKLFF. The CDR3 region has the DNA TGCAGCGCGCTTAATGAAAAACTGTTTTTT.

The chain couples TRBV7-2 to TRBJ1-1; D gene unclear. Germline V gives CDR1 SGHTA, CDR2 FQGNSA. The CDR3 consists of 13 residues. V lost 5 bases to trimming and J lost 1 base, with 8 bases between them. The CDR3 is CASSLETNTEAFF. The CDR3 coding sequence is TGTGCCAGCAGCCTGGAGACGAACACTGAAGCTTTCTTT.

The chain is built from TRBV21-1 and TRBJ1-5; the D call TRBD1 from the table was never checked on the DNA. TRBV21-1 is reported as a pseudogene. The CDR3 has 13 residues. The CDR3 protein is CASSKQGDQPQHF. For the CDR3, the DNA is TGTGCCAGCAGCAAACAGGGTGATCAGCCCCAGCATTTT.

V usage is TRBV5-1 and J usage is TRBJ2-5; D gene uncertain. V lost 0 bases and J 4 bases, leaving 10 bases between the germline ends. This CDR3 spans 14 amino acids. Germline values: CDR1 SGHRS, CDR2 YFSETQ. The CDR3 here is CASSLAGPRETQYF. The CDR3 DNA follows: TGCGCCAGCAGCTTGGCGGGCCCACGAGAGACCCAGTACTTC.

This rearrangement joins TRBV5-1 to TRBJ2-7; D might be TRBD2 (5 bases). CDR3 length: 16 amino acids. Trimming left V 4 bases short and J 0 bases short, with 17 bases between. Germline CDR1 reads SGHRS; CDR2 reads YFSETQ. CDR3 coding DNA: TGCGCCAGCAGCCCCGGTCCCGTGGGGAGCTCCTACGAGCAGTACTTC. This sequence encodes CASSPGPVGSSYEQYF.

The chain couples TRBV7-6 to TRBJ1-4, with a possible D match to TRBD1 (5 bases). The ends were cut back, 5 bases at V and 3 bases at J, with 16 bases in the middle. CDR1 and CDR2 (germline): SGHVS, FNYEAQ. The CDR3 covers 16 residues. CDR3 sequence: CASSARSGGANEKLFF. The CDR3 nucleotides read TGTGCCAGCAGCGCTCGCAGTGGGGGGGCTAATGAAAAACTGTTTTTT.

The chain is built from TRBV5-4 and TRBJ1-2, with 8 bases fitting TRBD1. Germline V CDR1 and CDR2: SGHNT, YYREEE (reference sequence). The CDR3 contains 15 residues. V lost 2 bases, J lost 5 bases, and 8 bases stayed unmatched. The CDR3 loop reads CASSLPGQAVYGYTF. The CDR3 nucleotides are TGTGCCAGCAGCTTACCGGGACAGGCAGTTTATGGCTACACCTTC. The entire variable domain, with the rest obtained from reference TRBV5-4 and TRBJ1-2, is as follows: ETGVTQSPTHLIKTRGQQVTLRCSSQSGHNTVSWYQQALGQGPQFIFQYYREEENGRGNFPPRFSGLQFPNYSSELNVNALELDDSALYLCASSLPGQAVYGYTFGSGTRLTVV.

This clone was observed a single time. Other nucleotide sequences in the sample specify the same CDR3. The rearrangement uses TRBV5-4 and TRBJ2-3; D gene unclear. CDR3 length: 14 residues. CDR1 and CDR2 (germline): SGHNT, YYREEE (reference sequence). V was shortened by 1 base and J by 6 bases, with 12 bases between the two germline ends. The CDR3 bases are TGTGCCAGCAGCTTGAGTAGTGACGGGGATACGCAGTATTTT. Protein: CASSLSSDGDTQYF.

To note about this clone: A much larger clone lies a single base off, so this may be a read error. Other DNA sequences in this sample translate to the same CDR3. The chain recombines TRBV6-1 with TRBJ1-3; D is unresolved. The V end lost 3 bases, the J end lost 1 base, and 7 bases lay between the germline ends. Per germline, CDR1 MNHNS and CDR2 SASEGT. CDR3 length: 14 amino acids. CDR3 coding DNA: TGTGCCAGCAGTGACGGGGTATCTGGAAACACCATATATTTT. Translated, it gives CASSDGVSGNTIYF.

This clone was observed once. The genes are TRBV7-2 and TRBJ2-1, with TRBD2 matching 11 bases. The length of the CDR3 is 18 residues. Trimming took 3 bases from V and 6 from J; bases not matched to a gene: 13. The germline V gene has CDR1 SGHTA and CDR2 FQGNSA. The CDR3 DNA reads TGTGCCAGCAGCTTTATGGTAGCGGGAGGGCCGGGGGCCAATGAGCAGTTCTTC. This gives the protein CASSFMVAGGPGANEQFF.

In its sample, this clone was seen a few times. This chain connects TRBV4-1 to TRBJ1-2, with D tentatively TRBD1 (5 bases). The germline V gene encodes CDR1 MGHRA and CDR2 YSYEKL. The ends were cut back, 1 base at V and 1 base at J, with 7 bases in the middle. This CDR3 is 14 amino acids long. CDR3 region: CASSQGQNNYGYTF. CDR3 DNA sequence: TGCGCCAGCAGCCAAGGACAGAATAACTATGGCTACACCTTC.

This clone was recorded a few times. This rearrangement joins TRBV7-8 to TRBJ2-7; maybe TRBD2 (5 bases). The CDR3 runs 17 residues. Between the trimmed V and J ends, which lost 0 bases and 2 bases, there was a span of 17 bases. Germline loops: CDR1 SGHVS, CDR2 FQNEAQ. CDR3 residues: CASSLAGRSGLTYEQYF. CDR3 bases: TGTGCCAGCAGCTTAGCTGGGCGGTCCGGACTCACCTACGAGCAGTACTTC.

The V call is TRBV5-6, the J call TRBJ1-4; D uncertain. V lost 4 bases and J lost 3, with 16 bases in between. The CDR3 is 16 amino acids. Germline V gives CDR1 SGHDT, CDR2 YYEEEE. The CDR3 loop reads CASSKFRANSNEKLFF. DNA for the CDR3: TGTGCCAGCAGCAAATTCCGGGCCAACTCTAATGAAAAACTGTTTTTT. The whole variable domain, remainder taken from reference TRBV5-6 and TRBJ1-4, is DAGVTQSPTHLIKTRGQQVTLRCSPKSGHDTVSWYQQALGQGPQFIFQYYEEEERQRGNFPDRFSGHQFPNYSSELNVNALLLGDSALYLCASSKFRANSNEKLFFGSGTQLSVL.

The V call is TRBV7-2, the J call TRBJ2-2; D call uncertain. The germline CDR1 and CDR2 sequences are SGHTA and FQGNSA. This CDR3 region has 15 residues. The V end was cut by 4 bases, the J end by 6 bases, with 15 bases between. The CDR3 DNA reads TGTGCCAGCAGCTCTCAGTCCGGGCTTGCCGGGGAGCTGTTTTTT. This codes for CASSSQSGLAGELFF.

V gene TRBV9 combines with J gene TRBJ1-4; the match to TRBD1 covers 8 bases. Germline CDR1 is SGDLS and CDR2 is YYNGEE. The CDR3 loop spans 15 amino acids. With 4 bases clipped from V and 5 bases from J, the junction kept 7 bases outside the gene matches. Here the CDR3 reads CASSIGQGGNEKLFF. Here the CDR3 DNA reads TGTGCCAGCAGCATAGGACAGGGTGGGAATGAAAAACTGTTTTTT.